The TCR beta chain described here comes from a study of glioma-infiltrating T cells. Study-level findings and limits: Tissue-blood divergence was below expectation in non-neoplastic patients, above in gliomas. Very few CDR3 sequences were shared between tissue and blood.

Remarks on this clonotype: Its specificity is not known.

Trimming removed 5 bases from V and 4 bases from J, with 11 bases in between. The CDR3 runs 13 residues. Per germline, CDR1 SGHTA and CDR2 FQGNSA. TCR alpha and beta CDR3 regions were amplified from RNA using iRepertoire nested multiplex PCR. Tissue mRNA or PBMC total RNA, about 95-450 ng, went into one-step reverse transcription and amplification. TCRdb recomputed calls from the multiplex PCR reads with MiXCR, one row per CDR3 protein. The sample holds tens of thousands of distinct CDR3 sequences; about 25% are singletons and the top ten take about 6.7%. Material: glioma tissue, nonneoplastic brain tissue, or PBMCs (not recorded which). The V and J genes are TRBV7-2 and TRBJ1-1; D perhaps matches TRBD1 (5 bases). This TCR derives from a human donor with low-grade glioma or glioblastoma, undergoing nonglioma brain surgery, or in good health (not recorded which). The CDR3 coding sequence is TGTGCCAGCAGCAGACCGGGACCCACTGAAGCTTTCTTT. Translation gives CASSRPGPTEAFF.